Given below is one TCR beta chain in context. These data originate in a study of CD8 T cells in Susac syndrome. CD8+ and CD4+ blood T cells underwent TCR beta sequencing. The patients who served as multiple sclerosis controls were treatment-naive and had stable or active relapsing-remitting disease that fulfilled the revised McDonald criteria. The CD8+ and CD4+ T cells were negatively isolated, with the TEMRA cells enriched by FACS. It was with random hexamers that about 0.45 to 1 ug RNA was reverse transcribed. Multiplex PCR with immunoSEQ amplified the TCR beta CDR3 across 54 Vbeta and 13 Jbeta. TCRdb called the immunoSEQ multiplex PCR reads again in MiXCR, with one record for every CDR3 protein. The sample shows hundreds of thousands of distinct CDR3 sequences, approximately 85% of them seen only once. Sequencing used CD8+ T cells from PBMCs. The sequence was obtained from a human donor with multiple sclerosis.

CDR3 nucleotides: TGTGCCAGCAGCCAAGTAGACAGACAAGAGACCCAGTACTTC. It encodes CASSQVDRQETQYF. The V and J genes are TRBV3-1 and TRBJ2-5, with D possibly matching TRBD1 (5 bases). V was pared by 1 base and J by 2 bases, with 8 bases between. This CDR3 comprises 14 residues. Germline CDR1 reads LGHDT; CDR2 reads YNNKEL (reference sequence).